Reported below is one T cell receptor beta chain. What antigen it recognizes has not been identified. No base qualities exist here, and no much larger clone lies one base off it. CDR1 is given as KGHSH and CDR2 as LQKENI, both from the germline V gene. The CDR3 covers 15 residues, taking in both the cysteine and the phenylalanine. Of all the DNA, just the CDR3 is kept, 45 bases in frame from base 1. V lost 6 bases and J lost 6 bases; the stretch between them is 20 bases long. The library was built by means of the immunoSEQ multiplex PCR assay. A mixture of 60 forward primers for TCR Vbeta segments and 13 reverse primers for TCR Jbeta segments was used in the multiplex PCR. The CDR3 region of rearranged TCR beta genes was amplified from genomic DNA by a multiplex PCR assay. On the Illumina HiSeq System, the amplified TCR beta libraries were sequenced as 87-base-pair reads. As for the original processing: In a later analysis, some 80 million unique TCR beta chains were counted across the 690 or so repertoires, and roughly 11 million of these chains were shared by at least two donors. A nearest-neighbor algorithm error-corrected the raw reads and collapsed the reads into unique sequences, merging closely related sequences to remove PCR and sequencing errors. V, D and J gene segments were assigned by aligning CDR3 sequences to IMGT reference sequences. For a sequence to be retained, a match of at least six nucleotides was required to both a V gene segment and a J gene segment. Rearrangements were called productive when the CDR3 lacked stop codons and stayed in frame with V and J; all others were non-productive. Following IMGT convention, CDR3 was defined as the stretch from the second conserved V-encoded cysteine up to the conserved J-encoded phenylalanine. Sequences without an unambiguous match to a single V gene segment were excluded from the earlier analysis of 450 to 650 of the donors. An earlier analysis of 550 to 650 of the donors classified V segments as functional when productive rearrangements were above 56.7% and as segregating when the standard deviation between donors was above 5%. A statistical classification framework was developed to diagnose cytomegalovirus status using the catalog of TCR beta chain sequences. A later analysis assigned V and J genes by comparing TCR nucleotide sequences with IMGT/GENE-DB human TR gene sequences. A later analysis assigned CDR3 sequences and most-parsimonious VDJ recombination scenarios with the TCRdist pipeline. In a later analysis, each TCR beta chain was defined by its CDR3 amino acid sequence together with its V-gene family, and reads lacking a unique V-gene family were excluded. As a way to deal with suspected cross-contamination and a sequencing artifact, a later analysis dropped more than 500 nucleotide sequences that were highly shared and had low generation probability. In a later analysis, a clonal expansion index was calculated for each public chain from normalized within-repertoire ranks of inferred template counts. Generation probabilities in a later analysis came from a VDJ recombination model fitted to out-of-frame rearrangements, and those results were checked against IGoR. Hypergeometric tests were used in a later analysis to score TCR-TCR, TCR-HLA and TCR-CMV co-occurrence, with a repertoire-size bias correction applied to the TCR pairs. A later analysis estimated false discovery rates by permuting HLA or CMV assignments 20 times. In a later analysis, co-occurring TCRs were grouped using DBSCAN, and TCRdist sequence similarity was added for clustering within HLA-allele-positive subsets. Co-occurrence clustering excluded repertoires with fewer than 30,000 or more than 120,000 public chains, plus five with anomalous nucleotide sharing. In TCRdb, the immuneACCESS table is reduced to in-frame sequences with V and J assigned. These tables do not hold every clone; where another copy was compared, an unresolved V gene accounts for under half, and the others remain unexplained. V, J and clone size were drawn from that table, and D and trimming were deduced from the DNA. The sample table lists 150,000 or so clones, roughly 80% of them with a count of one. Roughly 7.1% of the sample is held by the ten biggest clonotypes.

The cohort comprised some 680 healthy bone marrow donors. All cohort members were sampled while nominally healthy, although unrecorded immune exposures were likely present. The donor was CMV seropositive and was included in the group of 250 to 300 seropositive cohort members. Each donor provided a peripheral blood sample, and peripheral blood mononuclear cells were used for TCR beta sequencing. Genomic DNA extraction from the blood cell samples was performed with the Qiagen DNeasy Blood Extraction Kit. The sample is drawn from a study of cytomegalovirus exposure and HLA in healthy donors (TCRdb year 2017). Notes on the research overall: An earlier analysis of some 620 of the donors reported approximately 280 Gb of sequence data and about 120 million unique TCR beta sequences obtained from about 170 million T cells. Approximately 310 gigabases of sequencing data and approximately 80 million unique TCR sequences were included in an early release covering around 600 HLA-typed donors. Of the roughly 400 genotyped donors, approximately 83% fell in the genetic ancestry cluster associated with self-reported Caucasian donors. The aim of the study was to test whether cataloging public T cell receptors could identify signatures of past pathogen exposure. The study used immunosequencing to profile the T cell repertoires of 600 to 850 subjects and linked those repertoires to cytomegalovirus serostatus. Besides the first cohort of approximately 670 subjects, a separate validation cohort made up of roughly 120 different subjects was used. To predict cytomegalovirus infection status, the study combined high-throughput TCR immunosequencing, statistical association of individual TCRs with disease status, and machine learning. A later analysis re-analyzed previously published TCR beta repertoires from 660 or so donors and added high-resolution HLA genotyping to study TCR occurrence patterns. The later analysis used no new phenotypic data to find candidate immune exposures, relying instead on TCR beta sequences and their occurrence across donors. An earlier analysis of 500 to 750 of the donors applied high-throughput TCR beta sequencing to assess whether each TCR beta V gene segment acted as functional or pseudogenic. Donor age, sex, ethnicity and CMV serostatus were compiled alongside the repertoire data. A later genetic analysis took genome-wide SNP genotypes for about 55% of the 666 donors and used that subset as a discovery cohort. Every repertoire in the discovery cohort had been generated on one and the same sequencing platform. HLA typing covered class I and class II loci at four-digit resolution. The number of donors typed differed by locus, with roughly 620-630 for A, B, C, DRB1 and DQB1, more than 500 for DQA1, about 610 for DPA1, and over 400 for DPB1. Because of strong linkage in the cohort, roughly five DR-DQ haplotypes were treated as single units for association and clustering. Across some 400 genotyped donors of the cohort, an average of roughly 200,000 unique TCR beta nucleotide sequences per donor were sequenced, and roughly a sixth of those sequences were non-productive. The study at large found these results: Because the 87-base-pair reads could not distinguish some IMGT-functional V segments, including TRBV6-2 and TRBV6-3, those segments were excluded. Specific HLA alleles were associated with 18,000 or so TCR beta sequences at a false discovery rate of 0.05 in a later analysis. The earlier analysis of approximately 540 of the donors excluded over 15 rarely observed V segments, including chromosome 9 orphons, because counts were too low. HLA typing was unavailable for some donors at each locus, so association tests used only the typed subset. Broadly in line with IMGT annotations, most TCR beta V segments showed up in productive rearrangements about 87% or about 30% of the time in an earlier analysis of 450 to 750 of the donors. Most TCR sequences were seen in very few donors, while some public TCRs were found in many individuals. A further reported finding was that TCR beta sequences accurately predicted the HLA-A and HLA-B alleles for most subjects in the first cohort. The only immune exposure information available for the cohort was CMV serostatus. A few of the identified cytomegalovirus-associated TCR beta chains were confirmed in vitro to be specific for cytomegalovirus antigens. In a later analysis, the rate of TCR association differed among HLA loci, with DRB1 alleles having the most associated TCRs and HLA-C alleles having the fewest. Correlated functional status among segregating V segments might reflect linkage disequilibrium, but an unknown experimental factor could not be ruled out. V-gene and J-gene trimming of TCR beta chains was associated with a missense DCLRE1C variant in a later genetic analysis, and the association was replicated in an independent cohort. In this cohort, only TCR beta chains were sequenced, and detectable features were limited by the absence of alpha or paired-chain data. A cluster of highly shared sequence variants was judged likely to be a technical artifact of the sequencing pipeline. Compared with equally common non-associated chains, HLA-associated TCR beta chains in a later analysis were more clonally expanded and had lower generation probabilities. Cytomegalovirus status was reported to be diagnosed by the classifier with high specificity and sensitivity in both the original and validation cohorts. According to the authors, the approach could potentially be generalized to other disease states and immunological phenotypes. Several of the top co-occurrence clusters appeared to be linked to parvovirus B19, influenza, CMV and Epstein-Barr virus, according to a later analysis. Sequencing depth was assumed to be roughly uniform across donors in the presence/absence analyses, though that assumption may not hold. A total of 164 TCR beta chains were listed by the study as associated with cytomegalovirus. Assigning TCR associations to individual alleles was difficult when HLA alleles, especially DR and DQ, strongly co-occurred. Compared with the 666-donor mean, donors in an Asian-associated ancestry cluster had fewer N-insertions in productive TCRs, according to a later genetic analysis. Most CMV-associated TCR beta chains appeared to be HLA-restricted in a later analysis, and the HLA associations seemed to be driven largely by CMV exposure.

What was sequenced was PBMCs. The sequence is built from TRBV18 and TRBJ1-1; D gene: possibly TRBD1, on 5 matching bases. This clonotype was obtained from a man aged 25-45 years in good health and CMV-seropositive. The CDR3 protein: CASSPRGEVNAEAFF. The nucleotides read TGTGCCAGCTCCCCGCGGGGGGAAGTAAATGCTGAAGCTTTCTTT. When the CDR3 is completed using the reference TRBV18 and TRBJ1-1 genes on either side, the full variable domain is NAGVMQNPRHLVRRRGQEARLRCSPMKGHSHVYWYRQLPEEGLKFMVYLQKENIIDESGMPKERFSAEFPKEGPSILRIQQVVRGDSAAYFCASSPRGEVNAEAFFGQGTRLTVV.